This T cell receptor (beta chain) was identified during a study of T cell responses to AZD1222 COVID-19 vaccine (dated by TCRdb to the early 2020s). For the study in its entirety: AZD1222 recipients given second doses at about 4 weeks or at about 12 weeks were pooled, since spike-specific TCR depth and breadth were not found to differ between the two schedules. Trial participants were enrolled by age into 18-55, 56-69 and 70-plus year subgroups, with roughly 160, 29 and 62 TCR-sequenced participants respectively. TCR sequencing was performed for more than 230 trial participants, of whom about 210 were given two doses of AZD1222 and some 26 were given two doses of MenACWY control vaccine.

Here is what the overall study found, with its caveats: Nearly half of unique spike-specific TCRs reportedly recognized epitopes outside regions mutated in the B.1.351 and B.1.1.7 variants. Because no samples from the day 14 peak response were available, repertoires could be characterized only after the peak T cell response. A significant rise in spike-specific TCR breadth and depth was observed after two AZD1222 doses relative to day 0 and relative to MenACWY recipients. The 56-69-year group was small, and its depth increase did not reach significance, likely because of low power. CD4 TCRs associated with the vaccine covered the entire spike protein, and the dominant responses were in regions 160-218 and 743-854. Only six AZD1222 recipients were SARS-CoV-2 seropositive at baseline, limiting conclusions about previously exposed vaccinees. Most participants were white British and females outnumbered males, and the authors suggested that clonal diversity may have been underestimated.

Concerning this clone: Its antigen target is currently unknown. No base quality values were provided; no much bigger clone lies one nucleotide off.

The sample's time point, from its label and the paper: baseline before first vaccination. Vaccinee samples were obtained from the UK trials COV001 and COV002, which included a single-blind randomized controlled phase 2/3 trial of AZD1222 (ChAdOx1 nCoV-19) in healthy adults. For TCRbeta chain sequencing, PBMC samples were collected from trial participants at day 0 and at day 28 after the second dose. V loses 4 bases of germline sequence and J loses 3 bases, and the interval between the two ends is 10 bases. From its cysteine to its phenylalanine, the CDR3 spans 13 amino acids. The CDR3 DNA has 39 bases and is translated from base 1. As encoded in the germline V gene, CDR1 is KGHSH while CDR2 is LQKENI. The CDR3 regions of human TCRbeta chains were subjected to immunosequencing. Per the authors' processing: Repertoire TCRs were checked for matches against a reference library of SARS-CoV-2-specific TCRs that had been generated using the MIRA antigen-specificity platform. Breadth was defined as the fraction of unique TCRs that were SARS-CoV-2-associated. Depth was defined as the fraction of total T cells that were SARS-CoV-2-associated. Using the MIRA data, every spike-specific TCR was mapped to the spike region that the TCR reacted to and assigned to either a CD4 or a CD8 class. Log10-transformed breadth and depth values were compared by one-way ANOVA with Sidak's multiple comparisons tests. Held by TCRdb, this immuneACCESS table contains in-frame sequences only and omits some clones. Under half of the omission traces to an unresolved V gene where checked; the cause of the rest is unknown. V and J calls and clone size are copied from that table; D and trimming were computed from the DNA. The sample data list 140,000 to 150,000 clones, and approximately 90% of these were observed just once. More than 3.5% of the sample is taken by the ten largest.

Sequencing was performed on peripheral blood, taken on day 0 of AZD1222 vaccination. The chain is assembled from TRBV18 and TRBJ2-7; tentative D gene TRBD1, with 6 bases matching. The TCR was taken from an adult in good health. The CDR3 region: CASSREQGYEQYF. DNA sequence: TGTGCCAGCTCACGGGAACAGGGCTACGAGCAGTACTTC.